This is a list of T cell receptor beta chains from one sample in a study of blood T cell repertoires in COVID-19. Data came from immunoSEQ multiplex PCR; TCRdb stores just in-frame clones and leaves some out. Of about 210,000 clones in the sample, 85% to 90% are singletons; the top ten hold approximately 2.9%. The specimen was peripheral blood. The receptors were sampled from a man in his 60s with acute or convalescent COVID-19. Both conserved end residues are part of each CDR3. Fields, in order: D gene, clone size, J gene, CDR3 length, V gene, CDR3 protein, CDR3 DNA. D genes are given only for firm matches. A clone size is listed for some rows: how often the clone was seen (once, few, many), or a class if it is expanded.

TRBD1 - TRBJ2-7 15 TRBV4-3 CASSQWDRVTYEQYF TGCGCCAGCAGCCAATGGGACAGGGTTACCTACGAGCAGTACTTC
TRBD2 - TRBJ2-7 15 TRBV11-2 CASSLIAGGGGEQYF TGTGCCAGCAGCTTAATTGCGGGGGGAGGGGGCGAGCAGTACTTC
- few TRBJ1-1 13 TRBV6-5 CASRESQNTEAFF TGTGCCAGCAGGGAGAGTCAGAACACTGAAGCTTTCTTT
TRBD1 once TRBJ1-6 16 TRBV7-6 CASSLAQGQGNSPLHF TGTGCCAGCAGCTTAGCGCAGGGACAGGGTAATTCACCCCTCCACTTT
TRBD2 - TRBJ2-5 13 TRBV5-1 CASSPGGGETQYF TGCGCCAGCAGCCCGGGGGGAGGGGAGACCCAGTACTTC
- - TRBJ2-1 15 TRBV7-2 CASAPRGGVNNEQFF TGTGCCAGCGCCCCAAGGGGGGGCGTGAACAATGAGCAGTTCTTC
- once TRBJ1-5 14 TRBV19 CASSIGAGNQPQHF TGTGCCAGTAGTATAGGGGCCGGCAATCAGCCCCAGCATTTT
TRBD1 - TRBJ2-5 16 TRBV11-2 CASRGPKGQGGETQYF TGTGCCAGCAGGGGACCCAAGGGACAGGGTGGAGAGACCCAGTACTTC
- - TRBJ2-7 12 TRBV11-2 CASSPQAYEQYF TGTGCCAGCAGCCCACAGGCGTACGAGCAGTACTTC
TRBD1 - TRBJ2-7 14 TRBV5-1 CASSSTTGWDEQYF TGCGCCAGCAGCTCCACGACAGGGTGGGACGAGCAGTACTTC
TRBD2 - TRBJ2-7 14 TRBV3-1/TRBV3-2 CASSPGTTVYEQYF TGTGCCAGCAGCCCCGGGACTACGGTCTACGAGCAGTACTTC
- few TRBJ1-2 14 TRBV7-2 CASNYPGGADGYTF TGTGCCAGCAACTACCCGGGGGGCGCGGATGGCTACACCTTC
- - TRBJ1-2 15 TRBV19 CASSILGGPFDGYTF TGTGCCAGTAGTATATTGGGGGGGCCGTTCGACGGCTACACCTTC
TRBD1 - TRBJ1-3 15 TRBV19 CASSARQGSGNTIYF TGTGCCAGTAGTGCTCGACAGGGGTCTGGAAACACCATATATTTT
- - TRBJ1-1 15 TRBV28 CASSTPPGGNTEAFF TGTGCCAGCTCTACCCCCCCCGGGGGGAACACTGAAGCTTTCTTT
TRBD2 - TRBJ2-5 15 TRBV6-1 CASSESSGGQETQYF TGTGCCAGCAGTGAGTCTAGCGGGGGGCAAGAGACCCAGTACTTC
- - TRBJ2-2 16 TRBV15 CATSREERANTGELFF TGTGCCACCAGCAGAGAAGAGCGGGCGAACACCGGGGAGCTGTTTTTT
- once TRBJ1-1 14 TRBV19 CASSMPGKNTEAFF TGTGCCAGTAGTATGCCGGGGAAGAACACTGAAGCTTTCTTT
TRBD2 - TRBJ2-5 16 TRBV7-2 CASSLGLAGLQETQYF TGTGCCAGCAGCTTAGGCCTAGCGGGGCTCCAAGAGACCCAGTACTTC
- - TRBJ1-2 12 TRBV5-6 CASSLRWYGYTF TGTGCCAGCAGCTTGCGGTGGTATGGTTACACCTTC
- - TRBJ1-5 16 TRBV21-1 CASSTGDSCGNQPQHF TGTGCCAGCAGCACTGGGGACAGCTGTGGAAATCAGCCCCAGCATTTT
- - TRBJ1-2 14 TRBV24-1 CATSDLTGTNGYTF TGTGCCACCAGTGATCTGACAGGTACTAACGGCTACACCTTC
- once TRBJ2-3 19 TRBV19 CASSSWPGGLLTSTDTQYF TGTGCCAGTAGTAGTTGGCCCGGGGGGCTCCTAACTAGCACAGATACGCAGTATTTT
- - TRBJ1-5 14 TRBV6-1 CASSENPGRQPQHF TGTGCCAGCAGTGAAAATCCAGGCCGACAGCCCCAGCATTTT
TRBD1 medium-sized TRBJ2-6 17 TRBV7-9 CASSTPYDRAGANVLTF TGTGCCAGCAGCACTCCCTACGACAGGGCTGGGGCCAACGTCCTGACTTTC
- - TRBJ1-1 15 TRBV7-9 CASSLALTSNTEAFF TGTGCCAGCAGCTTAGCCTTGACATCGAACACTGAAGCTTTCTTT
- once TRBJ1-1 13 TRBV7-3 CASSRDLNTEAFF TGTGCCAGCAGCCGGGACTTGAACACTGAAGCTTTCTTT
- once TRBJ1-2 11 TRBV11-2 CASSFGGGYTF TGTGCCAGCAGCTTTGGAGGAGGCTACACCTTC
TRBD1 - TRBJ2-5 14 TRBV15 CATSRGQGQETQYF TGTGCCACCAGCAGAGGACAGGGCCAAGAGACCCAGTACTTC
TRBD1 - TRBJ1-2 14 TRBV5-4 CASSPGTELHGYTF TGTGCCAGCAGCCCCGGGACAGAACTACATGGCTACACCTTC
TRBD2 - TRBJ2-5 17 TRBV3-1/TRBV3-2 CASRRSGGAALEETQYF TGTGCCAGCAGACGGAGCGGGGGGGCGGCATTAGAGGAGACCCAGTACTTC
TRBD1 - TRBJ2-1 12 TRBV12-3/TRBV12-4 CASRLYRGPQFF TGTGCCAGCAGGCTTTACAGGGGGCCGCAGTTCTTC
TRBD1 - TRBJ2-2 13 TRBV12-5 CASGLGQGYKLFF TGTGCTAGTGGTCTTGGACAGGGGTACAAGCTGTTTTTT
- - TRBJ2-1 15 TRBV3-1/TRBV3-2 CASSREAVSYNEQFF TGTGCCAGCAGCCGGGAGGCGGTTTCCTACAATGAGCAGTTCTTC
TRBD2 - TRBJ2-5 16 TRBV3-1/TRBV3-2 CASSRGLAGGLITQYF TGTGCCAGCAGCCGGGGGCTAGCGGGGGGCCTGATAACCCAGTACTTC
- - TRBJ1-3 16 TRBV7-8 CASSARDLSSGNTIYF TGTGCCAGCAGCGCCCGGGACTTAAGCTCTGGAAACACCATATATTTT
- - TRBJ1-3 15 TRBV5-1 CASSLAVAAGNTIYF TGCGCCAGCAGCTTGGCCGTGGCAGCGGGAAACACCATATATTTT
- - TRBJ1-2 12 TRBV29-1 CSVGQDNYGYTF TGCAGCGTTGGACAGGATAACTATGGCTACACCTTC
- - TRBJ1-5 15 TRBV21-1 CASSKEGQLNQPQHF TGTGCCAGCAGCAAAGAGGGACAGCTTAATCAGCCCCAGCATTTT
TRBD1 - TRBJ1-2 16 TRBV3-1/TRBV3-2 CASSQDPGVGGSGYTF TGTGCCAGCAGCCAAGATCCTGGCGTAGGGGGCTCTGGCTACACCTTC
TRBD2 - TRBJ2-7 15 TRBV9 CASSPGLGAAYEQYF TGTGCCAGCAGCCCTGGACTAGGGGCCGCCTACGAGCAGTACTTC
TRBD2 - TRBJ2-5 15 TRBV4-1 CASSPTLAEQETQYF TGCGCCAGCAGCCCTACACTAGCGGAACAAGAGACCCAGTACTTC
TRBD2 - TRBJ2-3 15 TRBV6-5 CASRSGGLFADTQYF TGTGCCAGCAGAAGCGGGGGCCTCTTCGCGGATACGCAGTATTTT
TRBD2 once TRBJ2-3 15 TRBV7-2 CASSPDWLTSSPGYF TGTGCCAGCAGCCCCGATTGGCTGACTAGCTCTCCGGGGTATTTT
TRBD1 - TRBJ1-3 16 TRBV19 CASSTRQGPPGNTIYF TGTGCCAGTAGTACGAGACAGGGGCCTCCTGGAAACACCATATATTTT
- - TRBJ1-1 14 TRBV5-1 CASSLGVKNTEAFF TGCGCCAGCAGCTTGGGTGTCAAGAACACTGAAGCTTTCTTT
- - TRBJ1-2 14 TRBV29-1 CSVAVGQGIYGYTF TGCAGCGTAGCCGTGGGGCAGGGAATTTATGGCTACACCTTC
- - TRBJ2-3 17 TRBV9 CASSVGAGHESTDTQYF TGTGCCAGCAGCGTTGGGGCCGGGCACGAGAGCACAGATACGCAGTATTTT
- - TRBJ1-4 15 TRBV28 CASNRPDSLNEKLFF TGTGCCAGCAACCGACCAGACAGCCTTAATGAAAAACTGTTTTTT
- - TRBJ1-4 14 TRBV30 CAWSVRRQAEKLFF TGTGCCTGGAGTGTGCGCCGACAGGCTGAAAAACTGTTTTTT
TRBD2 - TRBJ2-2 16 TRBV5-4 CASSLTSGVNTGELFF TGTGCCAGCAGCCTTACTAGCGGGGTCAACACCGGGGAGCTGTTTTTT
- - TRBJ1-4 12 TRBV7-9 CASSRTDEKLFF TGTGCCAGCAGCCGGACAGATGAAAAACTGTTTTTT
- - TRBJ1-4 13 TRBV2 CASSASVFEKLFF TGTGCCAGCAGTGCCAGCGTCTTCGAAAAACTGTTTTTT
TRBD1 - TRBJ1-1 17 TRBV10-3 CAISELKGAPSGTEAFF TGTGCCATCAGTGAGTTAAAGGGGGCACCCTCCGGCACTGAAGCTTTCTTT
- - TRBJ1-2 18 TRBV14 CASSQQGQGAYLNYGYTF TGTGCCAGCAGCCAACAGGGCCAAGGGGCATACCTTAACTATGGCTACACCTTC